These 25 T cell receptor beta chains came from one sample sequenced in a study of beta chain features in type 1 diabetes. Expressed TCRB transcripts were sequenced because the isolated RNA had all been reverse transcribed beforehand. Data came from immunoSEQ multiplex PCR; TCRdb stores just in-frame clones and leaves some out. The profile shows approximately 120,000 clones, under 40% of them singletons. The sample taken for sequencing was stem cell memory CD4+ T cells from blood. All receptors derive from a woman under 30 in good health.

This chain links TRBV28 with TRBJ2-3; D uncertain. With 5 bases removed from V and 8 bases from J, the gap between germline ends came to 17 bases. The CDR3 consists of 14 residues. Germline V gene lookup returns CDR1 MDHEN and CDR2 SYDVKM. Here the CDR3 DNA reads TGTGCCAGCAGTCACTACTACCCTAGACCTACGCAGTATTTT. Translating gives CASSHYYPRPTQYF.

Only a few counts were recorded for this clone. Other DNA sequences from this sample encode an identical CDR3 as well. CDR3 residues: CATSRDKSYEQYF. The CDR3 region has the DNA TGTGCCACCAGCAGGGACAAATCCTACGAGCAGTACTTC. The chain is built from TRBV15 and TRBJ2-7; D is possibly TRBD1 (5 bases). The V end lost 3 bases, the J end lost 1 base, and 7 bases lay between the germline ends. Per the germline V gene, CDR1 is LNHNV and CDR2 is YYDKDF (reference sequence). CDR3 length: 13 amino acids.

This clone has more than one count but fewer than ten. The chain has TRBV4-2 and TRBJ2-1, with a weak D call TRBD1 (7 bases). Germline CDR1 is LGHNA and CDR2 is YNFKEQ. The CDR3 extends over 18 amino acids. V lost 0 bases to trimming and J lost 5 bases, with 20 bases between them. The CDR3: CASSQETGGGTENNEQFF. In DNA form, the CDR3 reads TGTGCCAGCAGCCAAGAGACTGGAGGAGGGACAGAGAACAATGAGCAGTTCTTC.

This chain connects TRBV2 to TRBJ2-3, with 11 bases fitting TRBD1. The CDR3 sequence is 15 residues long. Germline V lookup: CDR1 SNHLY, CDR2 FYNNEI. V was pared by 7 bases and J by 8 bases, with 11 bases of the junction left unmatched. The CDR3 reads CASNILGQGAGTQYF. CDR3 nucleotide sequence: TGTGCCAGCAACATTTTAGGACAGGGGGCAGGTACGCAGTATTTT.

The chain is built from TRBV18 and TRBJ2-1, with 8 positions matching TRBD1. The germline CDR1 and CDR2 sequences are KGHSH and LQKENI. Trimming took 3 bases from V and 8 from J; bases not matched to a gene: 12. The length of the CDR3 is 16 residues. The CDR3 is CASSPGRQGRFYEQFF. In DNA, the CDR3 is TGTGCCAGCTCACCGGGTAGACAGGGGCGGTTTTATGAGCAGTTCTTC.

This clone has a handful of counts. The chain uses TRBV5-1 and TRBJ1-5, with a tentative D call TRBD1 (5 bases). Germline V lookup: CDR1 SGHRS, CDR2 YFSETQ. Trimming shortened V by 1 base and J by 3 bases, and 8 bases separated the two germline ends. The CDR3 has 14 amino acids. CDR3 nucleotides: TGCGCCAGCAGCTTGCAGGGCCCCAATCAGCCCCAGCATTTT. This encodes CASSLQGPNQPQHF.

V gene TRBV7-6 combines with J gene TRBJ2-7, with 8 bases lining up with TRBD2. The CDR3 loop spans 14 amino acids. Germline-derived CDR1 and CDR2 are SGHVS and FNYEAQ. The V segment lost 5 bases and the J segment 4 bases; nucleotides outside the gene matches: 7. The CDR3 is CASSPTSELYEQYF. CDR3 coding DNA: TGTGCCAGCAGCCCGACTAGCGAGCTTTACGAGCAGTACTTC.

This clone was found once. The gene calls are TRBV5-1 and TRBJ2-3; D remains unclear. V was shortened by 1 base and J by 1 base, with 7 bases between the two germline ends. This CDR3 is 14 amino acids long. CDR1 is SGHRS, CDR2 YFSETQ, per germline. CDR3 loop: CASSLLARTDTQYF. The CDR3 bases are TGCGCCAGCAGCTTGCTCGCGCGCACAGATACGCAGTATTTT. The whole variable domain, remainder taken from reference TRBV5-1 and TRBJ2-3, is KAGVTQTPRYLIKTRGQQVTLSCSPISGHRSVSWYQQTPGQGLQFLFEYFSETQRNKGNFPGRFSGRQFSNSRSEMNVSTLELGDSALYLCASSLLARTDTQYFGPGTRLTVL.

This clone was counted a few times. V gene TRBV7-9 combines with J gene TRBJ2-1; 11 nucleotides match TRBD2. The CDR3 totals 18 residues. CDR1 and CDR2 from the germline V gene are SEHNR and FQNEAQ (reference sequence). J gave up 0 bases and V 2 bases, and 6 bases lay outside the gene matches. For the CDR3, the DNA is TGTGCCAGCAGCTTATCCCGACTAGCGGGAAGCTCCTACAATGAGCAGTTCTTC. Translation gives CASSLSRLAGSSYNEQFF.

The CDR3 reads CASSQDLQINEQFF. CDR3 nucleotide sequence: TGTGCCAGCTCGCAAGATCTACAGATCAATGAGCAGTTCTTC. This rearrangement joins TRBV18 to TRBJ2-1; D gene uncertain. Looked up from germline, CDR1 is KGHSH and CDR2 is LQKENI. V was trimmed by 6 bases and J by 6 bases, leaving 15 bases between them. There are 14 residues in the CDR3.

This clone was seen only a few times. The CDR3 reads CASSQGVSSGNQPQHF. The CDR3 bases are TGTGCCAGCAGCCAAGGCGTCTCATCCGGCAATCAGCCCCAGCATTTT. V usage is TRBV4-2 and J usage is TRBJ1-5, with D hard to call. The CDR3 has 16 amino acids. With 1 base removed from V and 2 bases from J, the gap between germline ends came to 12 bases. The germline CDR1 and CDR2 sequences are LGHNA and YNFKEQ.

This chain links TRBV19 with TRBJ1-5, with D perhaps matching TRBD1 (6 bases). Trimming pared 6 bases from V and 0 bases from J, leaving 18 bases between. Germline V gene lookup returns CDR1 LNHDA and CDR2 SQIVND (reference sequence). The CDR3 extends over 17 amino acids. The CDR3 nucleotides are TGTGCCAGTAGGAGCCCGAGGGGGATCCTTAGCAATCAGCCCCAGCATTTT. Protein sequence: CASRSPRGILSNQPQHF.

This clone has a handful of counts. As DNA, the CDR3 is TGTGCCAGCAGCCCCATTTTATTAGCGGGAAGCCCCCCCGATGAGCAGTTCTTC. This translates into CASSPILLAGSPPDEQFF. J is TRBJ2-1 and V is TRBV7-9; 8 nucleotides match TRBD2. CDR3 size: 18 residues. Germline V gene sequence: CDR1 SEHNR, CDR2 FQNEAQ (reference sequence). The trim removed 5 bases at V and 8 bases at J, leaving 20 bases unmatched.

This clone came up a few times. J is TRBJ2-3 and V is TRBV7-2; 14 bases align to TRBD2. The germline V gene has CDR1 SGHTA and CDR2 FQGNSA. The J segment lost 9 bases and the V segment lost 5 bases, leaving 10 bases of the junction unmatched. There are 16 residues in the CDR3. CDR3 amino acids: CASSETSGRATGTQYF. The CDR3 coding sequence is TGTGCCAGCAGCGAGACTAGCGGGAGGGCCACAGGGACGCAGTATTTT.

CDR3 sequence (DNA): TGTGCCAGCAGCTTAGGGTCGGGGGGGTACAATGAGCAGTTCTTC. Amino acids: CASSLGSGGYNEQFF. The chain carries TRBV7-7 and TRBJ2-1, with 8 bases that match TRBD2. The ends lost 1 base at V and 4 bases at J; junction bases unmatched: 3. The CDR3 consists of 15 residues. CDR1 and CDR2 from the germline V gene are SSHAT and FNYEAQ (reference sequence).

The CDR3 region is CASSPLTVATNEKLFF. CDR3 DNA: TGTGCCAGCTCACCGCTCACAGTTGCAACTAATGAAAAACTGTTTTTT. V and J are TRBV18 and TRBJ1-4; D not resolved. In germline, CDR1 is KGHSH, CDR2 LQKENI. Trimming left V 3 bases short and J 0 bases short, with 11 bases between. This CDR3 spans 16 amino acids.

The rearrangement uses TRBV11-3 and TRBJ2-1, with D possibly being TRBD2 (6 bases). The CDR3 runs to 18 residues. Deletions cut 2 bases from V and 0 bases from J, with 17 bases between. Germline V gives CDR1 SGHNT, CDR2 YENEEA. The CDR3 DNA sequence: TGTGCCAGCAGCTTATTAGCGGAGGGTCCGAGCTCCTACAATGAGCAGTTCTTC. Translating gives CASSLLAEGPSSYNEQFF.

V and J are TRBV7-2 and TRBJ2-1, with TRBD2 matching over 10 bases. The CDR3 loop spans 20 amino acids. V gave up 0 bases and J gave up 0 bases; unmatched junction bases: 11. CDR1 and CDR2 from the germline V gene are SGHTA and FQGNSA. The CDR3 reads CASSLADTRTSGSSYNEQFF. The CDR3 coding sequence is TGTGCCAGCAGCTTAGCCGACACGAGGACTAGCGGTTCCTCCTACAATGAGCAGTTCTTC.

The V gene is TRBV5-1, the J gene TRBJ2-6; maybe TRBD2 (5 bases). V lost 1 base to trimming and J lost 0 bases, with 14 bases between them. Germline V gives CDR1 SGHRS, CDR2 YFSETQ. The CDR3 sequence is 18 residues long. The CDR3 DNA sequence: TGCGCCAGCAGCTTGTGGTCGCGGGCTATCTCTGGGGCCAACGTCCTGACTTTC. It translates to CASSLWSRAISGANVLTF. The entire variable domain, with the rest obtained from reference TRBV5-1 and TRBJ2-6, is as follows: KAGVTQTPRYLIKTRGQQVTLSCSPISGHRSVSWYQQTPGQGLQFLFEYFSETQRNKGNFPGRFSGRQFSNSRSEMNVSTLELGDSALYLCASSLWSRAISGANVLTFGAGSRLTVL.

V is TRBV14 and J is TRBJ2-3, with TRBD2 identical over 9 bases. The germline V gene has CDR1 SGHDN and CDR2 FVKESK. V was pared by 5 bases and J by 6 bases, with 9 bases of the junction left unmatched. There are 15 residues in the CDR3. This chain's CDR3 is CASSTQREVRDTQYF. The CDR3 bases are TGTGCCAGCAGCACCCAGCGGGAGGTGCGGGATACGCAGTATTTT.

This clone was detected a few times. J is TRBJ2-7 and V is TRBV7-2; D uncertain. V lost 5 bases, J lost 4 bases, and 6 bases lay in between. The CDR3 runs to 11 residues. Germline CDR1 is SGHTA and CDR2 is FQGNSA. CDR3 amino acids: CASSLIYEQYF. CDR3 DNA sequence: TGTGCCAGCAGCCTAATATACGAGCAGTACTTC.

This clone was observed a few times. This sequence joins TRBV28 and TRBJ2-7; tentative D call: TRBD1 (6 bases). This CDR3 has 8 residues. Looked up from germline, CDR1 is MDHEN and CDR2 is SYDVKM. The V end was cut by 9 bases, the J end by 12 bases, with 9 bases between. The CDR3 coding sequence is TGTGCCAGGATAGGGGGGTACTTC. This gives the protein CARIGGYF. The whole variable domain, filled in from reference TRBV28 and TRBJ2-7, reads DVKVTQSSRYLVKRTGEKVFLECVQDMDHENMFWYRQDPGLGLRLIYFSYDVKMKEKGDIPEGYSVSREKKERFSLILESASTNQTSMYLCARIGGYFGPGTRLTVT.

This clone was seen a single time. The chain carries TRBV5-4 and TRBJ2-7, with D tentatively TRBD2 (7 bases). Germline V gives CDR1 SGHNT, CDR2 YYREEE (reference sequence). The CDR3 sequence is 14 residues long. Trimming left V 3 bases short and J 5 bases short, with 15 bases between. Written as DNA, the CDR3 is TGTGCCAGCAGCTCCCGGCGGGGGCGGAACGAGCAGTACTTC. Its protein is CASSSRRGRNEQYF.

V is TRBV7-2 and J is TRBJ2-5; the D gene is possibly TRBD2 (6 bases). The CDR3 spans 14 residues. Trimming pared 2 bases from V and 5 bases from J, leaving 12 bases between. Germline values: CDR1 SGHTA, CDR2 FQGNSA. In DNA, the CDR3 is TGTGCCAGCAGCTTACTAGCGAACGGCGAGACCCAGTACTTC. This translates into CASSLLANGETQYF.

This sequence joins TRBV10-3 and TRBJ2-3, with D perhaps matching TRBD2 (5 bases). Germline V CDR1 and CDR2: ENHRY, SYGVKD. The ends were cut back, 9 bases at V and 4 bases at J, with 14 bases in the middle. The CDR3 is 13 residues long. The CDR3 nucleotides read TGTGCCATTAGGGAGAAACCGGCAGATACGCAGTATTTT. Its translation: CAIREKPADTQYF.